This T cell receptor beta chain appears in the sequencing data of a study of identical twins. Study findings and constraints: Out-of-frame TCR alpha sharing observed in monozygotic twins exceeded model estimates.

Comments on this clonotype: Its cognate antigen is unknown.

V gave up 5 bases and J gave up 0 bases, with 10 bases separating them. This CDR3 spans 14 amino acids. The germline CDR1 and CDR2 sequences are SGHAT and FQNNGV. Carrying unique molecular identifiers, the cDNA also gained a universal primer site through template switching. TCRdb called the 5' RACE reads again in MiXCR, with one record for every CDR3 protein. The table lists roughly 720,000 distinct CDR3 sequences, about 18% of them singletons. The data also belong to a second study, concerning T cells expressing NK-cell markers. This second study notes: Among eight sequenced donors, seven carried HCMV seropositivity while one was seronegative. The study found these clonotypes also leading the CD3+CD56-NKG2C+ fraction in a few donors.

The V gene is TRBV11-2, the J gene TRBJ2-5; D is possibly TRBD1 or TRBD2 (5 bases each). Sequenced material: PBMCs. The source is a young woman in good health. The CDR3 coding sequence is TGTGCCAGCAGCAGGGGACGGTACCAAGAGACCCAGTACTTC. This codes for CASSRGRYQETQYF.